This T cell receptor beta chain was identified in a study of T cell responses to AZD1222 COVID-19 vaccine. Germline CDR1 and CDR2: SGHVS and FQNEAQ. V was shortened by 2 bases and J by 8 bases, with 15 bases between the two germline ends. This CDR3 comprises 14 residues. The assay was immunoSEQ multiplex PCR, and TCRdb's table has in-frame clones only and misses some. The profile covers under 100,000 clones, with about 92% appearing a single time and approximately 5.3% taken by the ten largest. Sequences were derived from peripheral blood, sampled 28 days after the second AZD1222 dose. This sequence joins TRBV7-8 and TRBJ1-2; D unresolved. The receptor was isolated from an adult who received the AZD1222 COVID-19 vaccine. CDR3 nucleotide sequence: TGTGCCAGCAGCTTAAATAACCCGGCGAGGGGCTACACCTTC. This encodes CASSLNNPARGYTF.